The entry that follows covers one T cell receptor (beta chain) sequence. Germline assignment: CDR1 SGHNT and CDR2 YYREEE (reference sequence). Trimming left V 1 base short and J 1 base short, with 9 bases between. The CDR3 consists of 14 residues. The data were obtained in a study of T cells in Graves' hyperthyroidism and ophthalmopathy. The investigators amplified TCR beta CDR3 regions from RNA transcripts. With the HTBI primer set, the TCR CDR3 went through a first round of RT-PCR. TCRdb re-derived calls from the multiplex PCR reads in MiXCR, one entry per CDR3 protein. The sample contains some 490,000 distinct CDR3 sequences, around 15% of which appear only once.

This sequence joins TRBV5-4 and TRBJ2-7; tentatively, D is TRBD1 (5 bases). The source material was blood. The TCR comes from a woman aged 30 to 39 with Graves' ophthalmopathy. The CDR3 reads CASSLTGRSYEQYF. CDR3 coding DNA: TGTGCCAGCAGCTTGACAGGACGTTCCTACGAGCAGTACTTC. Looking up the rest from reference TRBV5-4 and TRBJ2-7 gives the full variable domain: ETGVTQSPTHLIKTRGQQVTLRCSSQSGHNTVSWYQQALGQGPQFIFQYYREEENGRGNFPPRFSGLQFPNYSSELNVNALELDDSALYLCASSLTGRSYEQYFGPGTRLTVT.